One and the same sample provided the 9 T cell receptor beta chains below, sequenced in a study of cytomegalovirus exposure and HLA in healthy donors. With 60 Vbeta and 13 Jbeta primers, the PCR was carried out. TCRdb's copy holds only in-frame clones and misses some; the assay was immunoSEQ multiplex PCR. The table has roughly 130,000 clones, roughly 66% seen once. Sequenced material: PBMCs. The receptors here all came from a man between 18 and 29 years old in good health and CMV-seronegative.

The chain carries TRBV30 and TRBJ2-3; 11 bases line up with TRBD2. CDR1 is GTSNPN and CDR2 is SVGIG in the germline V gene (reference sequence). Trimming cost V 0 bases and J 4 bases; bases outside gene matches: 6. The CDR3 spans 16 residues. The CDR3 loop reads CAWSVSLAGGPDTQYF. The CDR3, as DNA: TGTGCCTGGAGTGTGAGCCTAGCGGGAGGCCCAGATACGCAGTATTTT.

DNA for the CDR3: TGTGCCAGCAGCTCCGGGACAGGGGGCTCCTACGAGCAGTACTTC. Its protein product is CASSSGTGGSYEQYF. This rearrangement joins TRBV11-3 to TRBJ2-7; 11 bases are shared with TRBD1. The ends lost 4 bases at V and 0 bases at J; junction bases unmatched: 2. Per the germline V gene, CDR1 is SGHNT and CDR2 is YENEEA. The CDR3 is made up of 15 amino acids.

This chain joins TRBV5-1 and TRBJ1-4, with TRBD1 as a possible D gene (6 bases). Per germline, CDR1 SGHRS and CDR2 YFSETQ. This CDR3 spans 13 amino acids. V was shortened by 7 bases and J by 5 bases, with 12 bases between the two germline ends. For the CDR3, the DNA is TGCGCCAGCCGATTACAGGGCAATGAAAAACTGTTTTTT. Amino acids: CASRLQGNEKLFF.

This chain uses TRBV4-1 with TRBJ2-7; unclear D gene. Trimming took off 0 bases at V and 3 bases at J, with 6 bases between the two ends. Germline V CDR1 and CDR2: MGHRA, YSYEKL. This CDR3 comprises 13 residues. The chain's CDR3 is CASSQDPYYEQYF. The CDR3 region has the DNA TGCGCCAGCAGCCAAGATCCTTACTACGAGCAGTACTTC.

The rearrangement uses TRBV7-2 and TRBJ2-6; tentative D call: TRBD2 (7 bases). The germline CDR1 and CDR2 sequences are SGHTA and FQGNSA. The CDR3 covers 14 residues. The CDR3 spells CAGGAGSGANVLTF. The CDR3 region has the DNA TGTGCGGGGGGGGCAGGGTCCGGGGCCAACGTCCTGACTTTC. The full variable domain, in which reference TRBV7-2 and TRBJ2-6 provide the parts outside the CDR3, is GAGVSQSPSNKVTEKGKDVELRCDPISGHTALYWYRQSLGQGLEFLIYFQGNSAPDKSGLPSDRFSAERTGGSVSTLTIQRTQQEDSAVYLCAGGAGSGANVLTFGAGSRLTVL.

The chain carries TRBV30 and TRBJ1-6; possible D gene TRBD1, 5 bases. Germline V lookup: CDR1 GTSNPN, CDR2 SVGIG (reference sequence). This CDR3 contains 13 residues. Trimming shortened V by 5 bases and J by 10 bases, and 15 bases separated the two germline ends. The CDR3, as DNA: TGTGCCTGGGCAGGGTGGAGAGGATCACCCCTCCACTTT. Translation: CAWAGWRGSPLHF.

The CDR3 sequence is CASSSRLGSQPQHF. The CDR3 DNA reads as TGTGCCAGCAGCTCCCGTCTGGGCAGTCAGCCCCAGCATTTT. The chain couples TRBV7-2 to TRBJ1-5; D not certain. Per the germline V gene, CDR1 is SGHTA and CDR2 is FQGNSA. Trimming removed 4 bases from V and 6 bases from J, with 13 bases in between. The CDR3 sequence is 14 residues long.

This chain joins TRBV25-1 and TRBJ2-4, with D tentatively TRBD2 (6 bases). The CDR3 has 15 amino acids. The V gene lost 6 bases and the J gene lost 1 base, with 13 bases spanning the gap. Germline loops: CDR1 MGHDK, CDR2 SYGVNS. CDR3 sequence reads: CASRGLYGAKNIQYF. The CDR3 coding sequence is TGTGCCAGCAGGGGACTCTACGGGGCCAAAAACATTCAGTACTTC.

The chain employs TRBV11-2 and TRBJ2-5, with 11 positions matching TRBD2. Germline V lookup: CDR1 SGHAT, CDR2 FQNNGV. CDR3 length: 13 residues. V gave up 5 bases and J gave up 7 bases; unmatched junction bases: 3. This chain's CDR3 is CASSIGLAGTQYF. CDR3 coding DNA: TGTGCCAGCAGCATCGGACTAGCGGGGACCCAGTACTTC.